Listed below are T cell receptor beta chains from one sample, sequenced in a study of response to subunit inactivated influenza vaccine. TCRdb processed the RT-PCR reads anew with MiXCR; each CDR3 protein has one entry. The table has about 700,000 distinct CDR3 sequences, around 14% seen once. The sample in question was PBMCs from blood, obtained 14 days before vaccination. The source is a man in his fifties who received an inactivated influenza vaccine. Both conserved end residues are part of each CDR3. The order of the fields is J gene, clone size, V gene, D gene, CDR3 DNA, CDR3 protein. A D gene is named only where the DNA matches it firmly. Rows give clone size only sometimes, using once, few, many, or a class for an expanded clone.

>TRBJ2-7|few|TRBV6-1|.
TGTGCCAGAAACAGGGTATCACTGAGCTACGAGCAGTACTTC
CARNRVSLSYEQYF
>TRBJ2-5|few|TRBV24-1|.
TGTGCCACCAGTGGAGGGGGAGAGACCCAGTACTTC
CATSGGGETQYF
>TRBJ1-1|many|TRBV6-2/TRBV6-3|TRBD1
TGTGCCAGCAGTTACTTTAAGGGGGCGTTGGGCACTGAAGCTTTCTTT
CASSYFKGALGTEAFF
>TRBJ2-5|few|TRBV2|TRBD2
TGTGCCAGCAGTGAAGTAGTAGCGGGGGATTGGATGGGAGAGACCCAGTACTTC
CASSEVVAGDWMGETQYF
>TRBJ2-4|few|TRBV5-1|TRBD1
TGCGCCAGCAGCAGGGACAGGGGTGAAAACATTCAGTACTTC
CASSRDRGENIQYF
>TRBJ2-3|few|TRBV4-3|TRBD1
TGCGCCAGCAGCCAGCAAGACAGGGGAGGTGGAGATACGCAGTATTTT
CASSQQDRGGGDTQYF
>TRBJ2-7|.|TRBV6-4|.
TGTGCCAGCAGTGACGAACACTACGAGCAGTACTTC
CASSDEHYEQYF
>TRBJ1-3|.|TRBV7-2|.
TGTGCCAGCAGCTTAGCGCTAGGTTACAGGGACGGAAACACCATATATTTT
CASSLALGYRDGNTIYF
>TRBJ1-2|.|TRBV18|.
TGTGCCAGCTCAAACGAGGGTGATGGCTACACCTTC
CASSNEGDGYTF
>TRBJ1-4|.|TRBV11-2|TRBD1
TGTGCCAGCAGCTTAGAAGGGGGCGTTAATGAAAAACTGTTTTTT
CASSLEGGVNEKLFF
>TRBJ1-1|few|TRBV11-1|.
TGTGCCAGCAGCTCCTTGGACCAGAAGGCTTTCTTT
CASSSLDQKAFF
>TRBJ2-2|.|TRBV6-1|.
TGTGCCGGCAGCACTCCCCCGACGAACACCGGGGAGCTGTTTTTT
CAGSTPPTNTGELFF
>TRBJ1-1|.|TRBV18|.
TGTGCCAGCTCACCACGGGGGAGGAGTACTGAAGCTTTCTTT
CASSPRGRSTEAFF
>TRBJ1-2|many|TRBV20-1|TRBD1
TGCAGTGCTAGAGATTCGCGACAGGGGAATCTGCCTGGCTACACCTTC
CSARDSRQGNLPGYTF
>TRBJ2-3|.|TRBV15|.
TGTGCCACCAGCGGAAGCTCCTGGGCAGATACGCAGTATTTT
CATSGSSWADTQYF
>TRBJ1-3|few|TRBV5-1|.
TGCGCCAGCAGCCATACAGAGCCTGGAAACACCATATATTTT
CASSHTEPGNTIYF
>TRBJ2-7|few|TRBV9|.
TGTGCCAGCAGCGTAGGGTCCAGGGGAGACCACGAGCAGTACTTC
CASSVGSRGDHEQYF
>TRBJ2-3|few|TRBV3-1|TRBD2
TGTGCCAGCAGCCAAGATTCCCTAGCGGGGAATACGCAGTATTTT
CASSQDSLAGNTQYF
>TRBJ1-2|many|TRBV7-9|TRBD1
TGTGCCAGCAGCCCTCTGACAGGGGCCTATGGCTACACCTTC
CASSPLTGAYGYTF
>TRBJ2-3|few|TRBV10-3|TRBD2
TGTGCCATCAGTCCCGGACTAGCGGTCACAGATACGCAGTATTTT
CAISPGLAVTDTQYF
>TRBJ1-5|few|TRBV20-1|.
TGCAGTGCTAGACAGGGGAGGAGCAATCAGCCCCAGCATTTT
CSARQGRSNQPQHF
>TRBJ2-5|.|TRBV12-3/TRBV12-4|TRBD2
TGTGCCAGCAGTTTAAGTCTAGCGGGCGAGGAGACCCAGTACTTC
CASSLSLAGEETQYF
>TRBJ2-2|few|TRBV5-1|TRBD2
TGCGCCAGCAGGAACTTAGCGGGGAACACCGGGGAGCTGTTTTTT
CASRNLAGNTGELFF
>TRBJ1-5|.|TRBV12-3/TRBV12-4|.
TGTGCCAGCGGCGGGGGTAGCAATCAGCCCCAGCATTTT
CASGGGSNQPQHF
>TRBJ2-5|.|TRBV29-1|TRBD2
TGCAGCGTTGAAGCCCCTGTCGTAAGGGATCGGTGGACTAGCGGGAGGGCCTTGGAGACCCAGTACTTC
CSVEAPVVRDRWTSGRALETQYF
>TRBJ2-3|few|TRBV12-3/TRBV12-4|.
TGTGCCAGCAGTTCTCCAGAGAGCACAGATACGCAGTATTTT
CASSSPESTDTQYF
>TRBJ2-1|.|TRBV24-1|.
TGTGCCACCAGGGGGAGTTTGGGTAAATACAATGAGCAGTTCTTC
CATRGSLGKYNEQFF
>TRBJ2-1|.|TRBV6-1|.
TGTGCCAGCAGGCGGTCCCCTCTTACCTACAATGAGCAGTTCTTC
CASRRSPLTYNEQFF